This TCR beta chain was found in a study of blood T cell repertoires in COVID-19 (dated by TCRdb to between 2020 and 2021). For the wider study: Samples covering the acute and convalescent phases of COVID-19 were provided by collaborators in the United States, Italy and Spain. The material from the prospective study consisted of cDNA or gDNA derived from T cells, B-cell-depleted T cells, or PBMCs. The dataset comprised deeply sampled blood TCRbeta repertoires from subjects exposed to, actively infected with, or recovered from COVID-19. The repertoires were released in a freely available public database intended as a resource for research on the immune response to SARS-CoV-2. The samples were drawn from the first 160 participants of the ongoing ImmuneRACE study and from 1,254 subjects provided by 6 global collaborators. Sample metadata almost always included a de-identified subject ID, COVID-19 status, age in years and sex. HLA class I and class II types, where available, came from metadata supplied by the sample provider rather than from assay-based typing. Overall study results and their limits: The amount of clinical and demographic metadata varied by source and participant and was provided uncurated.

A second Seattle source provided samples from volunteer blood donors who had recovered from COVID-19. Collaborating institutions collected whole blood in K2EDTA tubes following their own protocols. For TCRbeta analysis, collaborator samples were shipped as frozen whole blood, as isolated PBMCs, or as DNA extracted from either sample type. TCRbeta CDR3 regions were amplified from genomic DNA by means of the immunoSEQ Assay, a bias-controlled multiplex PCR. The authors' pipeline ran thus. Nucleated cell counts per sample were estimated from amplification of reference gene primers within the assay. Sequence reads were collapsed and filtered to measure the absolute abundance of every unique TCRbeta CDR3 rearrangement. For each sample, productive Simpson clonality was calculated as the square root of Simpson's diversity index over productive rearrangements. TCRdb carries this immuneACCESS record with in-frame sequences only. Its versions omit some clonotypes, under half of them owing to an unresolved V gene in the studies checked, with the rest unexplained. Clone size and V and J calls were adopted from that table, with D and trimming inferred from the DNA. This sample has about 260,000 clones in its table, and 75% to 90% of those were observed once. 1.5% of the sample belongs to the ten largest clones.

On this clone itself: Its antigen is currently not known. Base qualities were left out, and no much larger clone turns up one base away.

The germline V gene provides CDR1 KGHSH and CDR2 LQKENI. The CDR3 goes from the cysteine to the phenylalanine over 13 residues. The CDR3 DNA has 39 bases and is translated from base 1. V is clipped by 1 base and J by 7 bases, and the sequence between their germline boundaries is 10 bases long. The origin of this receptor is a woman in her thirties or forties who had recovered from COVID-19. The specimen sequenced was peripheral blood. The chain uses TRBV18 and TRBJ2-5; the D gene is perhaps TRBD1, from 6 matching bases. The base sequence is TGTGCCAGCTCACCACAGCAGGGGATGACCCAGTACTTC. This translates into CASSPQQGMTQYF. The variable domain in full, with residues beyond the CDR3 obtained from the reference TRBV18 and TRBJ2-5 genes, is NAGVMQNPRHLVRRRGQEARLRCSPMKGHSHVYWYRQLPEEGLKFMVYLQKENIIDESGMPKERFSAEFPKEGPSILRIQQVVRGDSAAYFCASSPQQGMTQYFGPGTRLLVL.